This TCR beta chain was retrieved from a study of low-dose radiotherapy and immunotherapy resistance in tumors. Study overall: Each fraction for Cohort 1 was 0.5 Gy, given every 2 weeks, and the total came to 6.5 Gy. Cohort 2 received 1 Gy per fraction every two weeks, totaling 13 Gy over 26 weeks. Daily, from cycle 1 day 1 and for four cycles, patients took oral aspirin 300 mg.

Primers targeting TRAV and TRBV primed first-strand cDNA, covering alpha and beta chains. Using a constant-region primer together with a V-primer adapter, TCRs were subjected to roughly 18 PCR cycles of amplification. TCRdb used MiXCR to reprocess the reads, holding one entry per CDR3 protein. The data contain over 65,000 distinct CDR3 sequences, over 15% of them singletons. Sample time point: before trial treatment. Patients eligible had advanced solid tumors without tumor-infiltrating lymphocytes. CDR1 and CDR2 from the germline V gene are LGHDT and YNNKEL (reference sequence). The CDR3 runs 15 residues. V lost 0 bases, J lost 4 bases, and 7 bases lay in between.

This TCR came from a male donor with prostate cancer. This material consisted of PBMCs, taken before treatment. The chain employs TRBV3-1 and TRBJ2-6; a possible D gene is TRBD2 (6 bases). CDR3 sequence (DNA): TGTGCCAGCAGCCAAGAAGCGGGCGGGGCCAACGTCCTGACTTTC. This gives the protein CASSQEAGGANVLTF.